This TCR beta chain was identified in a study of shared clonotypes between healthy human individuals. On this clone itself: No antigen is known for it. Other DNA variants within this sample encode the same CDR3.

Using immunoSEQ multiplex PCR, the repertoire was profiled, and TCRdb retains in-frame clones only, with some absent. The repertoire holds more than 2 million clones, with around 96% as singletons. Study-level points and caveats: Clonotype sharing among donors likely depends on sequencing depth.

The naive CD8 population came from CD45RO-negative cells selected for CCR7, without terminally differentiated effector memory CD45RA+ cells. What was sequenced was naive CD8+ T cells sorted from blood. This sequence originates from a man younger than 35 in good health.

The CDR3 sequence is CASAGGGELFF. CDR3 in DNA: TGTGCCAGCGCCGGAGGCGGGGAGCTGTTTTTT. This rearrangement joins TRBV2 to TRBJ2-2; TRBD2 might be the D (5 bases). V lost 8 bases, J lost 7 bases, and 8 bases lay in between. The length of the CDR3 is 11 residues. CDR1 is SNHLY, CDR2 FYNNEI, per germline. Variable domain in full (rest from reference TRBV2 and TRBJ2-2): EPEVTQTPSHQVTQMGQEVILRCVPISNHLYFYWYRQILGQKVEFLVSFYNNEISEKSEIFDDQFSVERPDGSNFTLKIRSTKLEDSAMYFCASAGGGELFFGEGSRLTVL.